Below, one TCR beta chain is given with its context. This CDR3 comprises 16 residues. CDR1 and CDR2 from the germline V gene are LNHDA and SQIVND (reference sequence). Unmatched junction bases numbered 5, after V lost 5 bases and J lost 1 base. Authors' methods: Reference gene primer amplification gave estimated nucleated cell counts. Method: immunoSEQ multiplex PCR; TCRdb's copy keeps in-frame clones and lacks some. That table is the source of V, J and clone size, and D and trimming were worked out from the DNA. The sample comprises around 250,000 clones, 65% to 85% of which are singletons, and approximately 1.4% rests with the top ten. This record comes from a study of blood T cell repertoires in COVID-19. For the study at large: COVID-19 samples, acute and convalescent, were from the United States, Italy and Spain. In each case, the material was cDNA or gDNA derived from T cells, B-cell-depleted T cells, or PBMCs.

Sequencing used peripheral blood. The chain carries TRBV19 and TRBJ2-2; 9 bases fit TRBD1. This receptor was identified in a woman in her forties who had recovered from COVID-19. The CDR3 here is CASSPRDRVNTGELFF. Here the CDR3 DNA reads TGTGCCAGTAGTCCCCGGGACAGGGTGAACACCGGGGAGCTGTTTTTT.